This section outlines one TCR beta chain sequence together with its context. Repertoires were generated with immunoSEQ multiplex PCR, while TCRdb's copy carries only in-frame clones and drops some. The repertoire holds some 100,000 clones, with about 79% as singletons. Per the germline V gene, CDR1 is SGHRS and CDR2 is YFSETQ. The CDR3 extends over 15 amino acids. The ends lost 4 bases at V and 3 bases at J; junction bases unmatched: 6. The data were obtained in a study of glioma-infiltrating T cells after dendritic cell vaccination. Study context: At biweekly intervals, patients got three intradermal dendritic cell vaccine injections.

The chain links TRBV5-1 to TRBJ2-7; 11 bases fit TRBD1. Sequenced here: blood, sampled before dendritic cell vaccination. The clonotype originates from a human donor with glioblastoma. CDR3: CASSSSGQGVYEQYF. CDR3 sequence (DNA): TGCGCCAGCAGCAGCTCGGGACAGGGGGTCTACGAGCAGTACTTC.